The 11 T cell receptor beta chains presented below share a single source sample, sequenced in a study of post-analysis software for immune sequencing data. Unique molecular identifiers tagged the TCR beta cDNA libraries. In TCRdb, the PCR reads were re-called with MiXCR into one record per CDR3 protein. The table records a few hundred thousand distinct CDR3 sequences, approximately 33% of them present only once. No cognate antigen is known for these TCRs. Study-level findings and limits: Five TRBV segments were significantly more frequent in patients than in controls. TRBV5-6, TRBV5-1 and TRBV20-1 were among these segments.

Sequenced input: blood. These receptors originate from a girl aged 10-17 years with multiple sclerosis.

This clonotype was seen more than once but under ten times. CDR3 bases: TGTGCCAGCAGTTCCCTCGGACAGGGAGGGTACGAGCAGTACTTC. Protein product: CASSSLGQGGYEQYF. The V gene is TRBV6-2 or TRBV6-3, the J gene TRBJ2-7; possibly TRBD1 for D (8 bases). This CDR3 is 15 amino acids long. Germline lookup yields CDR1 MNHEY and CDR2 SVGEGT. The V end was cut by 4 bases, the J end by 4 bases, with 17 bases between.

This clonotype has just a few counts. The chain joins TRBV27 to TRBJ2-4; possible D gene TRBD2, 6 bases. CDR3 length equals 15 residues. Germline values: CDR1 MNHEY, CDR2 SMNVEV (reference sequence). Trimming removed 5 bases at V and 5 bases at J, with 16 bases between. In DNA form, the CDR3 reads TGTGCCAGCAGTAGAGGCGGCAGGAGGGAAAACATTCAGTACTTC. Amino acid sequence: CASSRGGRRENIQYF.

The genes are TRBV7-9 and TRBJ2-5; 9 nucleotides agree with TRBD1. The end of the DNA is better explained by TRBJ2-7, so the J call may be wrong. The CDR3 is 14 amino acids. Germline V gene lookup returns CDR1 SEHNR and CDR2 FQNEAQ (reference sequence). The CDR3 here is CASIQGQGSSEQYF. The CDR3 DNA reads as TGTGCCAGCATCCAGGGACAGGGAAGCAGCGAGCAGTACTTC.

The table lists this clonotype with a few counts. V is TRBV5-1 and J is TRBJ2-5; D uncertain. The CDR3 consists of 15 residues. Germline assignment: CDR1 SGHRS and CDR2 YFSETQ. Deletions cut 0 bases from V and 0 bases from J, with 9 bases between. The CDR3 nucleotides read TGCGCCAGCAGCTTGGCAGATTCGTACCAAGAGACCCAGTACTTC. It is translated as CASSLADSYQETQYF.

There are a few counts of this clonotype. The V gene is TRBV4-3, the J gene TRBJ2-1; weak D call: TRBD1 (5 bases). Deletions cut 4 bases from V and 2 bases from J, with 12 bases between. CDR3 length equals 15 residues. From germline, CDR1 is LGHNA and CDR2 YSLEER. CDR3 nucleotides: TGCGCCAGCAGCCGAGACAGAAACCCCTACAATGAGCAGTTCTTC. Translating gives CASSRDRNPYNEQFF.

This clonotype has only a few counts. The J gene is TRBJ2-7, the V gene TRBV4-2; 11 nucleotides agree with TRBD2. CDR1 is LGHNA and CDR2 is YNFKEQ in the germline V gene. The CDR3 loop spans 14 amino acids. Trimming removed 5 bases from V and 2 bases from J; junction bases left unmatched: 2. The CDR3 loop reads CASSDSGGAYEQYF. CDR3 coding DNA: TGTGCCAGCAGCGATAGCGGGGGGGCCTACGAGCAGTACTTC.

This clonotype was found a few times. The CDR3 is CASSPKYGQGASSYGYTF. The CDR3 coding sequence is TGTGCCAGCTCACCCAAGTACGGACAGGGGGCCTCTTCCTATGGCTACACCTTC. V gene TRBV18 combines with J gene TRBJ1-2, with 11 nucleotides matching TRBD1. The CDR3 spans 18 residues. Germline loops: CDR1 KGHSH, CDR2 LQKENI. The J segment lost 4 bases and the V segment lost 3 bases, leaving 13 bases of the junction unmatched.

The chain couples TRBV5-4 to TRBJ2-3, with D possibly TRBD1 on 5 matching bases. V was cut by 4 bases and J by 6 bases, with 9 bases left in between. In germline, CDR1 is SGHNT, CDR2 YYREEE (reference sequence). This CDR3 is 12 amino acids long. This CDR3 reads CASSLHRDTQYF. In DNA form, the CDR3 reads TGTGCCAGCAGCCTTCACAGGGATACGCAGTATTTT. Based on the CDR3 plus reference TRBV5-4 and TRBJ2-3, the full variable domain is ETGVTQSPTHLIKTRGQQVTLRCSSQSGHNTVSWYQQALGQGPQFIFQYYREEENGRGNFPPRFSGLQFPNYSSELNVNALELDDSALYLCASSLHRDTQYFGPGTRLTVL.

This clonotype has a handful of counts. The chain couples TRBV7-3 to TRBJ1-1; 7 bases map to TRBD1. This CDR3 region has 13 residues. The J segment lost 10 bases and the V segment lost 4 bases, leaving 9 bases of the junction unmatched. CDR1 is SGHTA, CDR2 FQGTGA, per germline. For the CDR3, the DNA is TGTGCCAGCAGCTATCAGACAGGGAATGGAGCTTTCTTT. Amino acids: CASSYQTGNGAFF.

The CDR3 DNA reads TGTGCCAGCAGTGCTAATAGCCACTATGGCTACACCTTC. Translation: CASSANSHYGYTF. This chain links TRBV6-1 with TRBJ1-2; D unclear. This CDR3 region has 13 residues. The V end was cut by 4 bases, the J end by 3 bases, with 9 bases between. Looked up from germline, CDR1 is MNHNS and CDR2 is SASEGT.

This chain joins TRBV7-2 and TRBJ2-4, with D tentatively TRBD2 (5 bases). The CDR3 is 11 amino acids. V gave up 5 bases and J gave up 11 bases, with 10 bases separating them. The V gene's germline CDR1 is SGHTA and CDR2 FQGNSA. CDR3 sequence (DNA): TGTGCCAGCAGCGCGGGCCCCCTTCAGTACTTC. Residues: CASSAGPLQYF.